This T cell receptor beta chain was recorded in a study of T cells in Graves' hyperthyroidism and ophthalmopathy. Any patient presenting with uncontrolled infection, other autoimmune disease, pregnancy or lactation was left out. General study results and limits: Among clonotypes expanded in thyroid above 0.001, most were also found in blood. From stable hyperthyroidism, ophthalmopathy was separated by a 13 V-J model.

V was cut by 5 bases and J by 2 bases, with 7 bases left in between. CDR1 and CDR2 from the germline V gene are SGHTA and FQGNSA. The CDR3 length is 12 residues. The investigators amplified TCR beta CDR3 regions from RNA transcripts. Researchers ran a first-round RT-PCR on the TCR CDR3 using the HTBI primer set. TCRdb ran MiXCR on the multiplex PCR reads and lists one entry per CDR3 protein. The sample records under 750,000 distinct CDR3 sequences, approximately 19% being singletons. Comments on this clonotype: Its antigen is undetermined.

This clonotype was obtained from a woman aged 45-60 years with Graves' hyperthyroidism that later progressed to Graves' ophthalmopathy. The sequenced material came from blood. The chain joins TRBV7-2 to TRBJ2-7; D unclear. CDR3 coding DNA: TGTGCCAGCAGCCCAGCAGCCTACGAGCAGTACTTC. Protein sequence: CASSPAAYEQYF.